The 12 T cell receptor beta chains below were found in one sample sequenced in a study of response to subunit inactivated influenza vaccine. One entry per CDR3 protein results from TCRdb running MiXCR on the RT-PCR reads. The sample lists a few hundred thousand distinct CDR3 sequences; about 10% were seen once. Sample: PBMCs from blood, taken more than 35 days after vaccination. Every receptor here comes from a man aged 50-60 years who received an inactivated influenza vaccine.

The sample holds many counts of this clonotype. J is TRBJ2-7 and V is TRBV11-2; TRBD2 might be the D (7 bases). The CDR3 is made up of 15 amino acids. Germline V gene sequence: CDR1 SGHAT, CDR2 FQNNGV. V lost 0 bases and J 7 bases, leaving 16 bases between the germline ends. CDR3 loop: CASSLDPRGLWEQYF. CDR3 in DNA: TGTGCCAGCAGCTTAGATCCGCGGGGGCTGTGGGAGCAGTACTTC.

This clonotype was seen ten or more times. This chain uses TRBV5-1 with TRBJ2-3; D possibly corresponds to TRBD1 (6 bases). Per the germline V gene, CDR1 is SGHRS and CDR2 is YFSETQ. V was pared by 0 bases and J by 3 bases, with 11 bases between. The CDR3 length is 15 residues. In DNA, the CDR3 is TGCGCCAGCAGCTTGGTACAGGGTTCGACAGATACGCAGTATTTT. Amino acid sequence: CASSLVQGSTDTQYF.

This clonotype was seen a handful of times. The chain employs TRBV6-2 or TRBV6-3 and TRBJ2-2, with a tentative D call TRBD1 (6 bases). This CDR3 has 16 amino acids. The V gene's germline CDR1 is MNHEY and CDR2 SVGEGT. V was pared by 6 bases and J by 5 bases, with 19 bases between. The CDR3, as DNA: TGTGCCAGCAGCCAGCCCACAGGGTCAATAACCGGGGAGCTGTTTTTT. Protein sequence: CASSQPTGSITGELFF.

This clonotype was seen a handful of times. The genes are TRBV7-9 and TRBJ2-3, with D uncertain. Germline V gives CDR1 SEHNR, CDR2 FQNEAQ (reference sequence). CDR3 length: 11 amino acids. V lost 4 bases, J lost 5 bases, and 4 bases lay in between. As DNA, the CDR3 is TGTGCCAGCAGCTCACAAGATACGCAGTATTTT. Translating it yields CASSSQDTQYF.

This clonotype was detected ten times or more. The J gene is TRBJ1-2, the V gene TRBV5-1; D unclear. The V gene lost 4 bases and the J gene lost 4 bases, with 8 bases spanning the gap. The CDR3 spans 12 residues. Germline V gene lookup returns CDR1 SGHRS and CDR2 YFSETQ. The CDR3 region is CASSDQIYGYTF. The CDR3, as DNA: TGCGCCAGCAGCGACCAGATCTATGGCTACACCTTC.

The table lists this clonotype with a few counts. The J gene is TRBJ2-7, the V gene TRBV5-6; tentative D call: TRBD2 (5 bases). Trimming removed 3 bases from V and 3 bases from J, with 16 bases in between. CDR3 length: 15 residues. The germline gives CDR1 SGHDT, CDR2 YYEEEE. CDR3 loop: CASSSRGHTRYEQYF. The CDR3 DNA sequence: TGTGCCAGCAGCTCAAGAGGGCACACCCGCTACGAGCAGTACTTC.

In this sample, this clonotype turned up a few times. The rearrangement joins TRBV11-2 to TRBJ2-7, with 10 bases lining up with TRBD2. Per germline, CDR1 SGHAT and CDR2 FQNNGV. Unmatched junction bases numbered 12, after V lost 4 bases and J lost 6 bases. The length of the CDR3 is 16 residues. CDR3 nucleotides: TGTGCCAGCAGCTCAGCCGGGACTAGCGTTCCGGGCGAGCAGTACTTC. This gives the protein CASSSAGTSVPGEQYF.

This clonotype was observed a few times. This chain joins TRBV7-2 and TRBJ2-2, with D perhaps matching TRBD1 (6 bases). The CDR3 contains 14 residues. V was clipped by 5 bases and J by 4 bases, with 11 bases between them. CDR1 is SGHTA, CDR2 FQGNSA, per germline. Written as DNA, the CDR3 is TGTGCCAGCAGCCGACAGGCGAGCACCGGGGAGCTGTTTTTT. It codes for CASSRQASTGELFF. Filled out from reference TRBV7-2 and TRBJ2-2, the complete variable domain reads GAGVSQSPSNKVTEKGKDVELRCDPISGHTALYWYRQSLGQGLEFLIYFQGNSAPDKSGLPSDRFSAERTGGSVSTLTIQRTQQEDSAVYLCASSRQASTGELFFGEGSRLTVL.

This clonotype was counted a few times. The CDR3 region is CASSLGGLAGSYEQYF. The CDR3 nucleotides are TGTGCCAGCAGCTTAGGGGGGCTAGCGGGGAGCTACGAGCAGTACTTC. This sequence joins TRBV7-8 and TRBJ2-7; 9 nucleotides align to TRBD2. From germline, CDR1 is SGHVS and CDR2 FQNEAQ. V lost 1 base to trimming and J lost 3 bases; unmatched junction nucleotides: 7. The CDR3 contains 16 residues.

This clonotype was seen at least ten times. For the CDR3, the DNA is TGTGCCAGCAGCTCTGGAAACACCATATATTTT. Its protein is CASSSGNTIYF. The chain has TRBV12-3 or TRBV12-4 and TRBJ1-3; D remains ambiguous. The CDR3 spans 11 residues. Deletions cut 6 bases from V and 0 bases from J, with 0 bases between.

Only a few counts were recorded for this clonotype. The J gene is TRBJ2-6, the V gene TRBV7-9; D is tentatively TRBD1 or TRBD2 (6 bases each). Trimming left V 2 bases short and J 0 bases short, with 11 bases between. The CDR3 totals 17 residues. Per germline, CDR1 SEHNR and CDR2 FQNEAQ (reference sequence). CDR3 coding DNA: TGTGCCAGCAGCTTATGGGGGGCACCCTCTGGGGCCAACGTCCTGACTTTC. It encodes CASSLWGAPSGANVLTF.

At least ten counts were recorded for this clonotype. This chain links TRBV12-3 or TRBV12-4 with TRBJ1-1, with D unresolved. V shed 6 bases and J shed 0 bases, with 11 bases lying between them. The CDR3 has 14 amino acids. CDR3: CASRARGLNTEAFF. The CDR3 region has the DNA TGTGCCAGCAGGGCCCGAGGGCTGAACACTGAAGCTTTCTTT.